This TCR beta chain was sequenced in a study of Graves' ophthalmopathy and Graves' hyperthyroidism. RNA transcripts provided the template for amplifying TCR beta CDR3 regions. Amplification began with first-round RT-PCR using HTBI primers, then second-round multiplex PCR was performed. A single record per CDR3 protein comes from TCRdb applying MiXCR to the multiplex PCR reads. The sample carries approximately 540,000 distinct CDR3 sequences, roughly 39% recorded once. The receptor's source is an adult man with Graves' hyperthyroidism. Sequencing was carried out using peripheral blood or thyroid tissue (not recorded which).

CDR3 loop: CSASKRNTEAFF. The DNA for the CDR3 is TGCAGTGCTAGTAAACGGAACACTGAAGCTTTCTTT. This sequence joins TRBV20-1 and TRBJ1-1; D ambiguous. V was trimmed by 3 bases and J by 1 base, leaving 6 bases between them. The germline V gene encodes CDR1 DFQATT and CDR2 SNEGSKA (reference sequence). There are 12 residues in the CDR3.